The 25 T cell receptor beta chains below were found in one sample sequenced in a study of blood T cell repertoires in COVID-19. Some clones are missing from TCRdb's copy, which holds only in-frame ones; the method was immunoSEQ multiplex PCR. The profile shows roughly 100,000 clones, roughly nine tenths of them singletons. Sequenced: peripheral blood. Source of these receptors: a human donor in a cohort sampled during active COVID-19.

The chain joins TRBV2 to TRBJ2-7; 13 bases map to TRBD2. Losses at the gene ends were 7 bases for V and 5 bases for J; bases not matched to a gene: 14. This CDR3 is built from 17 residues. Germline CDR1 is SNHLY and CDR2 is FYNNEI. CDR3 in amino acids: CASTGVRTSGRSDEQYF. The CDR3 nucleotides read TGTGCCAGCACCGGAGTCAGGACTAGCGGGAGATCAGACGAGCAGTACTTC.

The chain couples TRBV25-1 to TRBJ1-1; weak D call: TRBD1 (6 bases). Germline values: CDR1 MGHDK, CDR2 SYGVNS. The V end lost 2 bases, the J end lost 1 base, and 8 bases lay between the germline ends. This CDR3 region has 14 residues. CDR3 sequence reads: CASSEGTRNTEAFF. Here the CDR3 DNA reads TGTGCCAGCAGTGAAGGGACACGGAACACTGAAGCTTTCTTT.

The chain has TRBV6-4 and TRBJ2-3; unclear D gene. This CDR3 has 14 amino acids. From germline, CDR1 is MRHNA and CDR2 SNTAGT. The V gene lost 2 bases and the J gene lost 4 bases, with 10 bases spanning the gap. The CDR3 sequence is CASSDAIGADTQYF. As DNA, the CDR3 is TGTGCCAGCAGTGACGCGATCGGTGCAGATACGCAGTATTTT.

This clone appeared a single time. V is TRBV18 and J is TRBJ2-6, with D hard to call. Between the trimmed V and J ends, which lost 5 bases and 0 bases, there was a span of 14 bases. The CDR3 spans 17 residues. CDR1 and CDR2 (germline): KGHSH, LQKENI. This CDR3 reads CASSTTSRVSGANVLTF. DNA of the CDR3: TGTGCCAGCTCAACGACAAGTCGAGTCTCTGGGGCCAACGTCCTGACTTTC.

This clone was seen a single time. The rearrangement uses TRBV28 and TRBJ1-6, with 10 bases lining up with TRBD1. Looked up from germline, CDR1 is MDHEN and CDR2 is SYDVKM. Germline trimming cut 8 bases from V and 9 bases from J; bases unmatched to any gene: 10. The CDR3 is 15 residues long. The CDR3 nucleotides read TGTGCCAGCGGATCGGGACAGGGGTCTAGTTCACCCCTCCACTTT. Translated: CASGSGQGSSSPLHF.

The rearrangement joins TRBV7-2 to TRBJ2-1; TRBD2 aligns across 14 bases. This CDR3 region has 15 residues. The trim removed 3 bases at V and 10 bases at J, leaving 5 bases unmatched. From germline, CDR1 is SGHTA and CDR2 FQGNSA. CDR3 sequence: CASSLGTSGRGEQFF. DNA for the CDR3: TGTGCCAGCAGCTTGGGGACTAGCGGGAGAGGGGAGCAGTTCTTC.

The CDR3 region is CASSYSSLLWGQGTEAFF. The CDR3 DNA is TGTGCCAGCAGTTACTCGAGTTTACTTTGGGGACAGGGTACTGAAGCTTTCTTT. The rearrangement links TRBV6-2 or TRBV6-3 to TRBJ1-1; 9 bases fit TRBD1. Germline assignment: CDR1 MNHEY and CDR2 SVGEGT. The CDR3 consists of 18 residues. The V and J ends lost 0 bases and 5 bases, in that order; junction bases with no gene match: 13.

V gene TRBV29-1 combines with J gene TRBJ1-1; the D gene is possibly TRBD1 (5 bases). V lost 4 bases, J lost 2 bases, and 11 bases lay in between. The V gene's germline CDR1 is SQVTM and CDR2 ANQGSEA. The CDR3 is made up of 13 amino acids. DNA for the CDR3: TGCAGCGTTGGGGGGACTAGTAACACTGAAGCTTTCTTT. It encodes CSVGGTSNTEAFF.

The genes are TRBV24-1 and TRBJ2-1, with D tentatively TRBD2 (5 bases). This CDR3 region has 14 residues. V shed 2 bases and J shed 5 bases, with 9 bases lying between them. Looked up from germline, CDR1 is KGHDR and CDR2 is SFDVKD. CDR3 DNA sequence: TGTGCCACCAGTGATTCCGGGATCAACAATGAGCAGTTCTTC. Translating gives CATSDSGINNEQFF.

The V gene is TRBV3-1 (or the pseudogene TRBV3-2), the J gene TRBJ2-7; TRBD1 matches 8 bases. There are 16 residues in the CDR3. Losses at the gene ends were 0 bases for V and 2 bases for J; bases not matched to a gene: 6. Germline V gene data show CDR1 as LGHDT and CDR2 as YNNKEL (reference sequence). The CDR3 here is CASSQDLADRAYEQYF. DNA for the CDR3: TGTGCCAGCAGCCAAGATTTGGCGGACAGGGCCTACGAGCAGTACTTC.

The V call is TRBV18, the J call TRBJ2-3; 9 bases are shared with TRBD2. CDR3 size: 16 residues. Germline assignment: CDR1 KGHSH and CDR2 LQKENI. With 0 bases clipped from V and 3 bases from J, the junction kept 4 bases outside the gene matches. The CDR3 region is CASSPPRSGRTDTQYF. CDR3 DNA sequence: TGTGCCAGCTCACCACCTAGAAGCGGGAGGACAGATACGCAGTATTTT.

This clone has just a few counts. V is TRBV28 and J is TRBJ2-7; D is unresolved. V shed 7 bases and J shed 12 bases, with 19 bases lying between them. The CDR3 sequence is 12 residues long. Germline V gene data show CDR1 as MDHEN and CDR2 as SYDVKM. The CDR3: CASTPPRGPLYF. Written as DNA, the CDR3 is TGTGCCAGCACCCCCCCACGTGGGCCCCTGTACTTC.

The chain carries TRBV27 and TRBJ2-7, with D tentatively TRBD2 (6 bases). Germline CDR1 and CDR2: MNHEY and SMNVEV (reference sequence). V lost 6 bases, J lost 0 bases, and 12 bases lay in between. This CDR3 comprises 14 residues. The CDR3 loop reads CASREGRLSYEQYF. The CDR3 DNA reads as TGTGCCAGCAGGGAGGGACGGCTCTCCTACGAGCAGTACTTC.

This clone was picked up many times. This chain joins TRBV12-5 and TRBJ2-3; TRBD2 matches at 8 bases. J lost 4 bases, V lost 5 bases, and 8 bases had no gene match. Per the germline V gene, CDR1 is LGHNT and CDR2 is FRNRAP. This CDR3 is 15 amino acids long. This CDR3 reads CASGPGLGNPDTQYF. CDR3 in DNA: TGTGCTAGTGGTCCGGGACTAGGCAACCCAGATACGCAGTATTTT. The full variable domain, its missing parts supplied by reference TRBV12-5 and TRBJ2-3, is DARVTQTPRHKVTEMGQEVTMRCQPILGHNTVFWYRQTMMQGLELLAYFRNRAPLDDSGMPKDRFSAEMPDATLATLKIQPSEPRDSAVYFCASGPGLGNPDTQYFGPGTRLTVL.

This chain links TRBV9 with TRBJ2-3; 15 bases agree with TRBD2. Trimming took 2 bases from V and 3 from J; bases not matched to a gene: 4. Germline V CDR1 and CDR2: SGDLS, YYNGEE. This CDR3 is 17 amino acids long. CDR3 DNA: TGTGCCAGCAGCGTCCACGGGACTAGCGGGGGGACAGATACGCAGTATTTT. Translating it yields CASSVHGTSGGTDTQYF.

This rearrangement joins TRBV7-8 to TRBJ1-2, with D maybe TRBD1 (5 bases). The CDR3 extends over 17 amino acids. The V end lost 5 bases, the J end lost 4 bases, and 23 bases lay between the germline ends. From germline, CDR1 is SGHVS and CDR2 FQNEAQ. Written as DNA, the CDR3 is TGTGCCAGCAGCGTAACACGCGCGACAGAAATCCCCTATGGCTACACCTTC. Translation gives CASSVTRATEIPYGYTF.

V and J are TRBV2 and TRBJ2-5; unclear D gene. Trimming cost V 4 bases and J 3 bases, with 9 bases left between them. CDR3 size: 13 residues. Germline V CDR1 and CDR2: SNHLY, FYNNEI. The CDR3 loop reads CASSGQSKETQYF. CDR3 DNA sequence: TGTGCCAGCAGTGGTCAGTCAAAAGAGACCCAGTACTTC.

The chain links TRBV11-3 to TRBJ1-3; TRBD1 agrees at 9 bases. CDR3 size: 16 residues. Germline CDR1 and CDR2: SGHNT and YENEEA. V shed 4 bases and J 5 bases; nucleotides not matched to a gene: 9. The CDR3 is CASSSSTGTGRNTIYF. In DNA, the CDR3 is TGTGCCAGCAGCTCTTCCACCGGGACAGGGAGAAACACCATATATTTT.

This chain connects TRBV30 to TRBJ1-2; TRBD1 agrees at 9 bases. CDR1 and CDR2 (germline): GTSNPN, SVGIG (reference sequence). The V and J ends lost 4 bases and 2 bases, in that order; junction bases with no gene match: 5. The CDR3 extends over 14 amino acids. CDR3 amino acids: CAWNRGQGNYGYTF. The CDR3, as DNA: TGTGCCTGGAACCGAGGACAGGGGAACTATGGCTACACCTTC.

The V gene is TRBV2, the J gene TRBJ2-1, with D possibly being TRBD1 (6 bases). V was cut by 6 bases and J by 4 bases, with 10 bases left in between. CDR1 SNHLY and CDR2 FYNNEI come from the germline V gene. The CDR3 spans 13 residues. CDR3 loop: CASSWDIYNEQFF. CDR3 DNA sequence: TGTGCCAGCAGCTGGGACATATACAATGAGCAGTTCTTC.

This sequence joins TRBV20-1 and TRBJ1-1; D unresolved. This CDR3 spans 11 amino acids. V lost 4 bases, J lost 9 bases, and 12 bases lay in between. Per the germline V gene, CDR1 is DFQATT and CDR2 is SNEGSKA (reference sequence). This CDR3 reads CSAIPLPKAFF. DNA of the CDR3: TGCAGTGCTATCCCTCTCCCTAAAGCTTTCTTT.

This clone has just one count. The chain carries TRBV7-2 and TRBJ2-1, with 7 bases that match TRBD1. The CDR3 loop spans 13 amino acids. Per the germline V gene, CDR1 is SGHTA and CDR2 is FQGNSA. V was pared by 6 bases and J by 7 bases, with 6 bases of the junction left unmatched. CDR3 DNA: TGTGCCAGCAGTCGACAGGGAGTGAATGAGCAGTTCTTC. Its translation: CASSRQGVNEQFF.

The chain combines TRBV9 with TRBJ2-3; tentative D call: TRBD2 (7 bases). The V and J ends lost 0 bases and 4 bases respectively, with 18 bases between them. The germline CDR1 and CDR2 sequences are SGDLS and YYNGEE. This CDR3 has 17 residues. CDR3 residues: CASSVGGGRGPSDTQYF. CDR3 coding DNA: TGTGCCAGCAGCGTAGGCGGGGGCCGCGGACCCTCAGATACGCAGTATTTT.

This chain joins TRBV10-3 and TRBJ2-2; TRBD1 is a possible D gene (6 bases). Germline CDR1 is ENHRY and CDR2 is SYGVKD. Trimming removed 8 bases at V and 0 bases at J, with 19 bases between. The CDR3 contains 17 residues. CDR3 region: CAIRPKGPGANTGELFF. The CDR3 DNA sequence: TGTGCCATCCGCCCCAAGGGGCCAGGGGCGAACACCGGGGAGCTGTTTTTT.

The chain carries TRBV6-5 and TRBJ1-1; 11 bases fit TRBD1. The V and J ends lost 6 bases and 4 bases, in that order; junction bases with no gene match: 1. The CDR3 length is 13 residues. Looked up from germline, CDR1 is MNHEY and CDR2 is SVGAGI. The CDR3 is CASSGTGGTEAFF. Here the CDR3 DNA reads TGTGCCAGCAGCGGGACAGGGGGCACTGAAGCTTTCTTT.